This TCR beta chain is drawn from a study of cytomegalovirus exposure and HLA in healthy donors. This PCR relied on a set of 60 Vbeta primers and 13 Jbeta primers. Data came from immunoSEQ multiplex PCR; TCRdb stores just in-frame clones and leaves some out. The sample data list about 200,000 clones. Turning to this clone: The antigen is unknown.

Findings and caveats of the study: In a later analysis, CMV-associated beta chains were mostly HLA-associated, it appeared.

The J segment lost 0 bases and the V segment lost 7 bases, leaving 19 bases of the junction unmatched. The CDR3 has 20 amino acids. From germline, CDR1 is MNHEY and CDR2 SMNVEV (reference sequence). Donors counted as nominally healthy when sampled, yet unrecorded immune exposures were likely. Source material: PBMCs. J is TRBJ2-1 and V is TRBV27; 9 nucleotides line up with TRBD2. The sequence came from a girl aged 2 to 9 in good health and CMV-seropositive. The CDR3 DNA reads TGTGCCAGCAATCTAGGAGGGGGAGCGGGAGGCCCCAGCTCCTACAATGAGCAGTTCTTC. Its protein is CASNLGGGAGGPSSYNEQFF.